Included here is one T cell receptor (beta chain) sequence, with context. This clonotype appeared a single time. Its antigen remains unidentified. There are no base qualities to consult, and no much larger clone falls within one base. A single read constitutes weak evidence. The sample is drawn from a study of blood T cells in healthy people across ages (dated by TCRdb to the mid-2010s). Some background on the complete study: Template switching captured roughly one uniquely barcoded TCR beta cDNA molecule per two T cells in model experiments. Donors of different ages were randomly distributed across sequencing lanes to avoid experimental bias. The study measured age-related changes in TCR beta repertoire diversity using deep sequencing normalized with unique cDNA molecular identifiers. Four age groups were formed from the donors: young (average 16 years), middle-aged (around 41), aged (about 62) and long-lived (approximately 78). The study analyzed two additional independent replicas of 1 million unique cDNA reads from the same blood draw for two donors, one aged 18 to 29 and one aged 80 or older. Overall study results and their limits: The CMV infection status of donors was not known, potentially confounding age-related changes in expanded clonotypes. Bulk unsorted PBMC profiling prevented conclusive comparison of naive and antigen-experienced compartments. As age increased, observed TCR beta diversity per million T cells dropped in a roughly linear way, and a significant reduction was already evident by age 40. Estimates of total diversity based on one million sequenced T cells were considered lower bounds and underestimates. The long-lived group showed more naive CD4+ T cells, fewer expanded clones and increased TCR diversity than the aged group, suggesting age selection. Observed TCR beta diversity correlated strongly with the percentage of naive T cells measured by flow cytometry.

Systemically healthy Caucasian individuals from Russia, 35 to 40 in total and aged about 6 to 100 years, were included as donors. Around 10 milliliters of peripheral blood were drawn from each donor into EDTA-treated Vacutainer tubes. PBMCs were isolated by Ficoll-Paque density-gradient centrifugation, with at least 7 million obtained per sample. Total RNA was extracted from PBMCs with Trizol reagent, with at least 5.5 micrograms obtained per sample. For every donor, an aliquot of PBMCs went through flow cytometry to measure the percentages of naive CD45RAhigh/CD27high T cells. The CDR3 sequence holds 18 residues, the cysteine and phenylalanine included. The kept DNA is CDR3 alone, 54 bases in frame from the first base. Cut back by 0 bases and 6 bases, the V and J ends lie 23 bases apart. From the germline V gene, CDR1 is MNHEY and CDR2 is SVGAGI. The library was prepared using 5' RACE. Sequencer: Illumina HiSeq 2500. A second about 7 to 12 cycle PCR used a sample-barcoded 5' primer and a J-beta primer mix. A template-switch 5' adaptor carrying 12 random nucleotides introduced a unique molecular identifier onto each TCR beta cDNA molecule. Each sample yielded at least 2.5 million CDR3-containing paired-end reads. All of the RNA was converted into first-strand cDNA using the Mint cDNA synthesis kit, with a TRBC-specific oligonucleotide serving as the primer. After uracil-DNA glycosylase treatment, a first 18-cycle PCR used universal primers M1SS and BC2_uni_R on all cDNA. The study's own analysis went as follows. For normalization, 1 million high-quality reads, each with a distinct molecular identifier, were randomly selected from each sample. Reads sharing molecular identifiers were discarded rather than binned into consensus sequences. CDR3 identification, clonotype clustering and error correction used MiTCR with a Q25 quality threshold and the strictest error-elimination algorithm. Lower-bound total TCR beta diversity was estimated with a nonparametric unseen species model using Euler transformation. Clones were called with MiXCR by TCRdb after fastp trimmed the public reads at Q25, and only in-frame beta chains were retained. Every CDR3 protein is listed once, alongside the most common genes and DNA of its rows. These V and J calls rely on TCRdb rather than the paper's analysis. In this sample the table shows around 800,000 distinct CDR3 sequences, 53% of which occur a single time. The ten biggest clones cover around 41% of the sample.

The sample was blood. The sequence is built from TRBV6-5 and TRBJ1-1, with a tentative D gene TRBD1 over 5 matching bases. The sequence came from an older man in good health. The nucleotide sequence is TGTGCCAGCAGTTACTCGGGGGGGAGTGGGTCCGGGGTCTCTGAAGCTTTCTTT. This gives the protein CASSYSGGSGSGVSEAFF.